The rows below give T cell receptor beta chains drawn from one sample of a study of T cell changes during pregnancy in multiple sclerosis. Clones were sequenced by immunoSEQ multiplex PCR, and TCRdb holds only the in-frame ones, with some missing. The table records about 70,000 clones, just over 90% of them present only once. Sequencing used peripheral blood, obtained in the second trimester of pregnancy. The source of these receptors is a female donor in good health, enrolled as a control in a pregnancy study. CDR3s leave out the opening cysteine and the closing phenylalanine or tryptophan. A D gene is named only where the DNA matches it firmly.

ASSIGTEYGYT	TRBV19	TRBJ1-2	TRBD1
ASRHTGRTGELF	TRBV7-2	TRBJ2-2	.
ATSRQSTGMGELF	TRBV15	TRBJ2-2	TRBD1
ASSQDLASGDNTGELF	TRBV4-2	TRBJ2-2	TRBD2
ASSYATGKDQPQH	TRBV6-6	TRBJ1-5	.
ASSLPSGGSYEQY	TRBV2	TRBJ2-7	TRBD2
ASSVQGQHSYEQY	TRBV7-8	TRBJ2-7	TRBD1
ASSRTGPSEETQY	TRBV7-3	TRBJ2-5	TRBD1
ASSPGEGADTQY	TRBV11-3	TRBJ2-3	.
ASSYGDRPSYNEQF	TRBV5-1	TRBJ2-1	TRBD1
ASSYGTRAYNEQF	TRBV6-5	TRBJ2-1	TRBD2
ASSKSRDRRYQPQH	TRBV19	TRBJ1-5	TRBD1
ASSSGTQY	TRBV27	TRBJ2-5	.
ASSKGDRGSYNEQF	TRBV21-1	TRBJ2-1	.
ASRVYEPYEKLF	TRBV2	TRBJ1-4	.
ASSLTGDSYNEQF	TRBV5-1	TRBJ2-1	.
ASKLFGHTGNTEAF	TRBV27	TRBJ1-1	.
ASSVGDRVRGNQPQH	TRBV6-1	TRBJ1-5	TRBD1
ASSDGPGSAEQF	TRBV6-4	TRBJ2-1	.
ASMRGTVYEQY	TRBV7-9	TRBJ2-7	.
ASSLTQNTEAF	TRBV7-3	TRBJ1-1	.
ASSLAGEFYEQY	TRBV4-3	TRBJ2-7	TRBD2
ASSRRLAGLVNEQF	TRBV2	TRBJ2-1	TRBD2
ASGGQAFSGNTIY	TRBV6-5	TRBJ1-3	TRBD1
ASSERDREF	TRBV2	TRBJ2-1	TRBD1
ASSLGTGYYEQY	TRBV5-6	TRBJ2-7	.
ASSLAGAEQF	TRBV5-1	TRBJ2-1	.
AISVGVAGGQEQY	TRBV10-3	TRBJ2-7	TRBD2
ASSDPGRGIEKLF	TRBV6-1	TRBJ1-4	.
ASSQERGRGTEAF	TRBV4-3	TRBJ1-1	.
ASTYNEQF	TRBV6-1	TRBJ2-1	.
ASSANRRDTQY	TRBV14	TRBJ2-3	.
ASSLQGGPQH	TRBV19	TRBJ1-5	.
ASSLTITGLVGGETQY	TRBV7-2	TRBJ2-5	.
ASSLVGGNSYEQY	TRBV7-2	TRBJ2-7	.
ASSLWSTRGEKLF	TRBV7-9	TRBJ1-4	.
ASALVAADTQY	TRBV19	TRBJ2-3	.
ASSRQGSNVLT	TRBV18	TRBJ2-6	.
ASSPRQGKYEQY	TRBV4-3	TRBJ2-7	TRBD1
ASSEPGGDGYT	TRBV25-1	TRBJ1-2	.
ASSLRGGLNQPQH	TRBV28	TRBJ1-5	.
ASSLTGWIYGYT	TRBV5-8	TRBJ1-2	.
ASSQDAGTEYGYT	TRBV4-2	TRBJ1-2	TRBD1
ASSLEAGYSGANVLT	TRBV7-2	TRBJ2-6	.
ATSRGAGWSTDTQY	TRBV15	TRBJ2-3	.
ASTLGQGQPQH	TRBV7-2	TRBJ1-5	TRBD1
ASSPNRGRTYQPQH	TRBV4-1	TRBJ1-5	TRBD1
ATSRSLGGSSYEQY	TRBV15	TRBJ2-7	TRBD2
ASSSRETQY	TRBV11-1	TRBJ2-5	.
ASSLQGDYNSPLH	TRBV18	TRBJ1-6	.
ASSELAGAVGGSPLH	TRBV25-1	TRBJ1-6	.
ASSVLAAYGYT	TRBV6-1	TRBJ1-2	.